This T cell receptor beta chain was obtained from a study of blood T cell repertoires in COVID-19. Overall study context: Acute-phase and convalescent COVID-19 samples originated in the United States, Italy and Spain.

Only in-frame clones appear in the TCRdb table, and some are missing; sequencing was by immunoSEQ multiplex PCR. Among 65,000 to 70,000 clones listed, approximately 78% were seen once. The CDR3 length is 13 residues. The J segment lost 11 bases and the V segment lost 6 bases, leaving 10 bases of the junction unmatched. This chain connects TRBV12-3 or TRBV12-4 to TRBJ2-4; 7 bases line up with TRBD2. The sample consisted of peripheral blood. The clonotype originates from a human donor in a cohort sampled during active COVID-19. The CDR3 sequence is CASSPGLEVFQYF. The CDR3 nucleotides are TGTGCCAGCAGCCCCGGACTAGAGGTCTTTCAGTACTTC.